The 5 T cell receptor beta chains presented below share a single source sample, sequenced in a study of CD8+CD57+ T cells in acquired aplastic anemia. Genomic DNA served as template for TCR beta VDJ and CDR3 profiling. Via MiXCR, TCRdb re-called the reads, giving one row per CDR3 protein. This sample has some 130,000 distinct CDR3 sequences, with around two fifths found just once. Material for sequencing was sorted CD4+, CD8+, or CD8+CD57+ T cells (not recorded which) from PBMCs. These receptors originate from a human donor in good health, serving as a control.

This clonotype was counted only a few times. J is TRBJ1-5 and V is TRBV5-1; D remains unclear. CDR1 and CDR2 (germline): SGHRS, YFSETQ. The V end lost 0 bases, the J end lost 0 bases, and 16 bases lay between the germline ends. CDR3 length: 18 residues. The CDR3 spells CASSLATKSYYSNQPQHF. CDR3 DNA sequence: TGCGCCAGCAGCTTGGCGACCAAGAGCTATTATAGCAATCAGCCCCAGCATTTT.

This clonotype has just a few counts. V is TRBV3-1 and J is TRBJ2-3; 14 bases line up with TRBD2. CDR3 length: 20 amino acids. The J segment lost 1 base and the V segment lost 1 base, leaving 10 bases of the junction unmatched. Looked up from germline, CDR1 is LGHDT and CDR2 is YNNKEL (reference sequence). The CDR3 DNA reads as TGTGCCAGCAGCCAAGCAGGGACTAGCGGGAGATTGGGCGGCACAGATACGCAGTATTTT. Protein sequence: CASSQAGTSGRLGGTDTQYF.

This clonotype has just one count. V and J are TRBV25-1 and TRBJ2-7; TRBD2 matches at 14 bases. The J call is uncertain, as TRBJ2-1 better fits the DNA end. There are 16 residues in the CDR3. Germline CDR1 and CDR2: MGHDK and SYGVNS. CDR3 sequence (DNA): TGTGCCAGCAGCGTAACAGGACTAGCGGGAGGTGGTGAGCAGTTCTTC. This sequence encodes CASSVTGLAGGGEQFF.

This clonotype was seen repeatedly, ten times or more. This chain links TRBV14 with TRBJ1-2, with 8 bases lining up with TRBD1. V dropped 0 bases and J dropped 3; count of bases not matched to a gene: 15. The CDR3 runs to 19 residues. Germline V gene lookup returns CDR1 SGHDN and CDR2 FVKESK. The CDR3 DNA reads TGTGCCAGCAGCCAAGATTCCGGGACAGGTAGAAAGCGTTACTATGGCTACACCTTC. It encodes CASSQDSGTGRKRYYGYTF.

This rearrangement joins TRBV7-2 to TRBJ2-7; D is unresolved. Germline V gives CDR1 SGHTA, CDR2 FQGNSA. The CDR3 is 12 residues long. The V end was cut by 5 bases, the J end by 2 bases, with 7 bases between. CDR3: CASSRTAYEQYF. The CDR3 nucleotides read TGTGCCAGCAGCAGAACAGCCTACGAGCAGTACTTC.